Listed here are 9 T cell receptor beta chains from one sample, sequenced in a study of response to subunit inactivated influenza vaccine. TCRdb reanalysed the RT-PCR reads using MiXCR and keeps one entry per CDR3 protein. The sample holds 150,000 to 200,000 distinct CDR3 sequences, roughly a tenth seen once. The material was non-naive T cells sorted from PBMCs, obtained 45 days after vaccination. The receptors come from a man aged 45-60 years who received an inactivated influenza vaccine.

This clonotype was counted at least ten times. The CDR3 loop reads CASSLLKLAGPDTQYF. CDR3 DNA: TGCGCCAGCAGCTTGCTTAAACTAGCGGGCCCAGATACGCAGTATTTT. This chain joins TRBV5-1 and TRBJ2-3, with TRBD2 matching 9 bases. Germline V lookup: CDR1 SGHRS, CDR2 YFSETQ. The CDR3 has 16 amino acids. The J segment lost 4 bases and the V segment lost 1 base, leaving 7 bases of the junction unmatched.

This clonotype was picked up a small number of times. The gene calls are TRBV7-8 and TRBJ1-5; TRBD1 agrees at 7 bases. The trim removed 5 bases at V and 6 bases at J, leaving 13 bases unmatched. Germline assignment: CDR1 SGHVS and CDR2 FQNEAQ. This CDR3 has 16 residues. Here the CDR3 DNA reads TGTGCCAGCAGCCCATGGACAGGAGACCTGTCTCAGCCCCAGCATTTT. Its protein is CASSPWTGDLSQPQHF.

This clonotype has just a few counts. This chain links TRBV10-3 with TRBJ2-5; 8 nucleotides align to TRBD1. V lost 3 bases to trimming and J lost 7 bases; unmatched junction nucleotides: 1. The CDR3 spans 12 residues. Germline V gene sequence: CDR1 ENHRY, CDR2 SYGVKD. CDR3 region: CAISEQGGTQYF. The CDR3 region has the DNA TGTGCCATCAGTGAACAGGGGGGGACCCAGTACTTC.

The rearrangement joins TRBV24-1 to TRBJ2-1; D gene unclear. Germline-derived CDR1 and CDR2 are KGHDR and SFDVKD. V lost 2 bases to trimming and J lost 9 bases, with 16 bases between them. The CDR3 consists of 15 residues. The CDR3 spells CATSDSAVIRSEQFF. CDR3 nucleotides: TGTGCCACCAGTGATTCGGCAGTTATCCGCTCTGAGCAGTTCTTC.

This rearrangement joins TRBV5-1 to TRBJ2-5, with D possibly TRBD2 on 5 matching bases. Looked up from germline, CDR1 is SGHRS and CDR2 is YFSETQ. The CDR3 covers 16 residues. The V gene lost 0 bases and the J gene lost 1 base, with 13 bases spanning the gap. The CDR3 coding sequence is TGCGCCAGCAGCTTGGCCCGAGGGCCTACCCAAGAGACCCAGTACTTC. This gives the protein CASSLARGPTQETQYF.

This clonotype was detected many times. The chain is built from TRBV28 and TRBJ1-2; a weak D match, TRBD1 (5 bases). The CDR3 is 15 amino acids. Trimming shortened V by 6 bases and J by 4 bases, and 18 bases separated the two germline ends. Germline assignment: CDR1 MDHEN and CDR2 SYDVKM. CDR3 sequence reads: CASSTPLDRFYGYTF. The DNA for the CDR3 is TGTGCCAGCAGCACCCCGCTTGACAGATTCTATGGCTACACCTTC.

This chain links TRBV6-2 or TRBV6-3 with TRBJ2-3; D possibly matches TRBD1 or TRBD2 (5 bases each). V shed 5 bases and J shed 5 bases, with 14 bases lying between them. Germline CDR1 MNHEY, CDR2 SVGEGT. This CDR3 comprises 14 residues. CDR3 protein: CASSTGPQRDTQYF. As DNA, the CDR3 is TGTGCCAGCAGTACGGGACCCCAAAGAGATACGCAGTATTTT.

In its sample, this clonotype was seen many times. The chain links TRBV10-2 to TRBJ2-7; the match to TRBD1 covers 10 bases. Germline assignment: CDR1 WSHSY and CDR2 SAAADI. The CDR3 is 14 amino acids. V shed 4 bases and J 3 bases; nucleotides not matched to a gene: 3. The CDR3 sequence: CASSAGTGVYEQYF. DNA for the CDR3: TGCGCCAGCAGTGCCGGGACAGGGGTCTACGAGCAGTACTTC.

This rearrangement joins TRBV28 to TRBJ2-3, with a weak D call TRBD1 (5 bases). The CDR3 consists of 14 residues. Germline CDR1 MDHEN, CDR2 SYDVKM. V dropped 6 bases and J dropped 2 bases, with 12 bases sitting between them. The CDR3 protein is CASRRTLNTDTQYF. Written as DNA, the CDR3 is TGTGCCAGCAGAAGGACACTCAACACAGATACGCAGTATTTT.